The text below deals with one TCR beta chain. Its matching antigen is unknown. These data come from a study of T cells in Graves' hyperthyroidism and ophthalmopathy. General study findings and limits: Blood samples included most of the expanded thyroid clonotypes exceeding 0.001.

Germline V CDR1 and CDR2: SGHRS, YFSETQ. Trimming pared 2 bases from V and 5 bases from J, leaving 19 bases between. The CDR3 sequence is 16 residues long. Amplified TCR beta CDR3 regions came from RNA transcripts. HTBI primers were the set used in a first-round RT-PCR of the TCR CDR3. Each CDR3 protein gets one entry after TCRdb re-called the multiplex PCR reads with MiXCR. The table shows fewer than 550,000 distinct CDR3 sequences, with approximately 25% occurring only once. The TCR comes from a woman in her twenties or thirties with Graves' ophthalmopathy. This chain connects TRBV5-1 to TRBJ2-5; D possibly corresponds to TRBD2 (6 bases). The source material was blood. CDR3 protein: CASSFRAREYRETQYF. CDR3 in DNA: TGCGCCAGCAGCTTTCGGGCCCGGGAGTATAGGGAGACCCAGTACTTC.